This TCR beta chain was captured by sequencing in a study of tumor-infiltrating lymphocytes in glioblastoma multiforme. In regard to this clonotype: The final CDR3 position lacks the conserved phenylalanine or tryptophan, pointing to a likely read error.

TCRB libraries came from RNA via three nested multiplex PCR rounds. TCRdb recomputed calls from the multiplex PCR reads with MiXCR, one row per CDR3 protein. The sample lists 15,000 or so distinct CDR3 sequences; roughly 70% were seen once. This CDR3 is built from 15 residues. Germline-derived CDR1 and CDR2 are SGHAT and FQNNGV. The sequencing sample was made of brain tumor tissue. This TCR derives from a male donor with glioblastoma. V gene TRBV11-2 combines with J gene TRBJ1-1; perhaps TRBD1 as D (6 bases). The CDR3 sequence: CVSSLDPQGDTEAFS. CDR3 DNA sequence: TGTGTCAGCAGCTTAGACCCACAGGGTGACACCGAAGCTTTCTCT.